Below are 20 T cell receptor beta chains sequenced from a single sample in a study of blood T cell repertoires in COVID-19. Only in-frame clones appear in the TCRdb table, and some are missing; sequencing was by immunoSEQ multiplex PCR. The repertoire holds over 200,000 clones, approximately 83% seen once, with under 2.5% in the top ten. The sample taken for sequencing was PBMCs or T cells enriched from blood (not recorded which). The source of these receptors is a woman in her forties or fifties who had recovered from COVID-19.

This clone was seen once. CDR3 bases: TGTGCCAGCAGCCCTCTAGCGGTTGGCACAGATACGCAGTATTTT. This sequence encodes CASSPLAVGTDTQYF. This chain joins TRBV7-2 and TRBJ2-3, with 7 bases lining up with TRBD2. This CDR3 comprises 15 residues. Germline-derived CDR1 and CDR2 are SGHTA and FQGNSA. V gave up 5 bases and J gave up 1 base; unmatched junction bases: 6.

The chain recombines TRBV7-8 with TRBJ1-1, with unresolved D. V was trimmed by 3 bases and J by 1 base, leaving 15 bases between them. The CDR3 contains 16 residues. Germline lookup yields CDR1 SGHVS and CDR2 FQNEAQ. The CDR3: CASSFSDVRGNTEAFF. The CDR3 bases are TGTGCCAGCAGCTTTAGTGACGTCCGGGGGAACACTGAAGCTTTCTTT.

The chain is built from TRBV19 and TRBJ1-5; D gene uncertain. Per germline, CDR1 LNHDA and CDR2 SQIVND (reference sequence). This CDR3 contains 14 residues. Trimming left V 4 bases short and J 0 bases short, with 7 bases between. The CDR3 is CASSTEDSNQPQHF. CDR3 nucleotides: TGTGCCAGTAGTACCGAGGATAGCAATCAGCCCCAGCATTTT.

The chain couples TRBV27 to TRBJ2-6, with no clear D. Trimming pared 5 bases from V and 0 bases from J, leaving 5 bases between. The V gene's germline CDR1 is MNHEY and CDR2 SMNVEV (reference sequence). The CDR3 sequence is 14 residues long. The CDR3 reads CASSRSSGANVLTF. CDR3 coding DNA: TGTGCCAGCAGTCGCAGCTCTGGGGCCAACGTCCTGACTTTC.

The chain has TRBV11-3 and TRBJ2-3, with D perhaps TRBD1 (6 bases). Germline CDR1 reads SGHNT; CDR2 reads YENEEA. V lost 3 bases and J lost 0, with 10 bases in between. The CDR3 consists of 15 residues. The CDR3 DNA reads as TGTGCCAGCAGCTTTGGGGGCTCTAGCACAGATACGCAGTATTTT. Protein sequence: CASSFGGSSTDTQYF.

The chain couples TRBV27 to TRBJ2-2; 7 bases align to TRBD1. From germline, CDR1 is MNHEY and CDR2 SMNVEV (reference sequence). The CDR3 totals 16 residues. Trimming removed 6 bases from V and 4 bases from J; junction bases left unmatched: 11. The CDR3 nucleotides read TGTGCCAGCAGCCGCCTTGACAGGGTTGGCACCGGGGAGCTGTTTTTT. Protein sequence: CASSRLDRVGTGELFF.

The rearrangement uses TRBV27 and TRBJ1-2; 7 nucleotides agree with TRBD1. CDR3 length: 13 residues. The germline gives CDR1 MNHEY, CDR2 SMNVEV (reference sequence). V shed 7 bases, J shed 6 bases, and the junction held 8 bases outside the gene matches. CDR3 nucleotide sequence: TGTGCCAGCACGACATGGGGGACAGATGGCTACACCTTC. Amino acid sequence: CASTTWGTDGYTF.

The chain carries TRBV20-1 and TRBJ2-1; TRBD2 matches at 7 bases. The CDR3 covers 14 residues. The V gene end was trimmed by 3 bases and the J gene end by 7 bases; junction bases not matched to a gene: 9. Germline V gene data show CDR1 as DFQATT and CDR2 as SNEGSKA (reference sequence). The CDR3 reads CSASTAGVVNEQFF. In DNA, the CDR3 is TGCAGTGCTAGTACGGCGGGAGTGGTGAATGAGCAGTTCTTC.

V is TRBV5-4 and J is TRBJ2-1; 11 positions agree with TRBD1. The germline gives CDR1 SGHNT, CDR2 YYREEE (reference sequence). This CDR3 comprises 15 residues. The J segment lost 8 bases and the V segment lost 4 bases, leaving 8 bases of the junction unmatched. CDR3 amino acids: CASSPISDRGHEQFF. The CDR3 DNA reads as TGTGCCAGCAGCCCAATTTCGGACAGGGGGCATGAGCAGTTCTTC.

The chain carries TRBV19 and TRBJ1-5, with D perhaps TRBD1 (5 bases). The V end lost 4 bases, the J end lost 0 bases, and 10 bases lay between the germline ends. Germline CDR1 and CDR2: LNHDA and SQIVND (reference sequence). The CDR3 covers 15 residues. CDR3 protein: CASSTTGYSNQPQHF. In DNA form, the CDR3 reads TGTGCCAGTAGTACTACAGGATATAGCAATCAGCCCCAGCATTTT.

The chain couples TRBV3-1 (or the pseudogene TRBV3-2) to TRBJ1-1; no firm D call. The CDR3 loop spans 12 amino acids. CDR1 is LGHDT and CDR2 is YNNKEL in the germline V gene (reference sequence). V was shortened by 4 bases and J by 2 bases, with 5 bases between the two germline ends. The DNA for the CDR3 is TGTGCCAGCAGCCTCTTAAACACTGAAGCTTTCTTT. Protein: CASSLLNTEAFF.

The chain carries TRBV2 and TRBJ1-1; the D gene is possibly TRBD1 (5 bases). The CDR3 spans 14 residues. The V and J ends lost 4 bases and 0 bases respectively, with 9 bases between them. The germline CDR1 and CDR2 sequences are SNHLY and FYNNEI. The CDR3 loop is CASSVRQLNTEAFF. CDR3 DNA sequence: TGTGCCAGCAGTGTCCGACAGTTGAACACTGAAGCTTTCTTT.

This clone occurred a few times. In DNA, the CDR3 is TGCGCCAGCAGCTTGTCCGGACACAGCAATGAGCAGTTCTTC. Amino acids: CASSLSGHSNEQFF. V gene TRBV5-1 combines with J gene TRBJ2-1; D is perhaps TRBD1 (5 bases). Germline V gene sequence: CDR1 SGHRS, CDR2 YFSETQ. The CDR3 has 14 amino acids. Trimming took off 1 base at V and 6 bases at J, with 11 bases between the two ends.

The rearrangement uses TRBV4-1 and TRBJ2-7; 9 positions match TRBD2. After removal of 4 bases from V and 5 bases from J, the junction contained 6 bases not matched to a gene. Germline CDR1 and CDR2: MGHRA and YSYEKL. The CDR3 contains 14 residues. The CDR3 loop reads CASSPQVAGDEQYF. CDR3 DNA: TGCGCCAGCAGCCCGCAGGTAGCGGGAGACGAGCAGTACTTC.

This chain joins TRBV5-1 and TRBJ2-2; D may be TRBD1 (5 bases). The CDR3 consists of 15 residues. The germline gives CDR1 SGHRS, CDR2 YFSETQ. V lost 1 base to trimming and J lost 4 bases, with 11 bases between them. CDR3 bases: TGCGCCAGCAGCTTGAAGACAGCCGGCACCGGGGAGCTGTTTTTT. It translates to CASSLKTAGTGELFF.

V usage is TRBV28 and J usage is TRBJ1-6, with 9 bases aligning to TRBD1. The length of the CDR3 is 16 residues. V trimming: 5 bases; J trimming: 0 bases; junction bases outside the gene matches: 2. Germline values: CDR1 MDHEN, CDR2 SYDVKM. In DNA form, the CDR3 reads TGTGCCAGCAGTCCACAGGGGGCCTCCTATAATTCACCCCTCCACTTT. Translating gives CASSPQGASYNSPLHF.

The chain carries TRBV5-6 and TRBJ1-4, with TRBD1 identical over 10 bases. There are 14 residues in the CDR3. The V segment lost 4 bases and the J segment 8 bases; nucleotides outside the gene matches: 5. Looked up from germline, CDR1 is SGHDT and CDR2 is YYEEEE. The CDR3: CASSRTGGEEKLFF. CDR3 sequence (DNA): TGTGCCAGCAGCAGGACAGGGGGAGAGGAAAAACTGTTTTTT.

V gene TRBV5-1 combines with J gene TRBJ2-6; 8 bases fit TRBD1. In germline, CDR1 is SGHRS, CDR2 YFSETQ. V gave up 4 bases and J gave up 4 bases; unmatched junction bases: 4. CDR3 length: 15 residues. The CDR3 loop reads CASSDRGYGANVLTF. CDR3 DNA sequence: TGCGCCAGCAGCGACAGGGGTTACGGGGCCAACGTCCTGACTTTC.

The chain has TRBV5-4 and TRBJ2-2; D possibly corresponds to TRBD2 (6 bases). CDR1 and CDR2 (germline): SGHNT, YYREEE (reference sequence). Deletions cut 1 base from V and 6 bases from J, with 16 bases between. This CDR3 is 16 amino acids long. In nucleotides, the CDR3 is TGTGCCAGCAGCTTGAATTCGGGAGCGTCGTCCGGGGAGCTGTTTTTT. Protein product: CASSLNSGASSGELFF.

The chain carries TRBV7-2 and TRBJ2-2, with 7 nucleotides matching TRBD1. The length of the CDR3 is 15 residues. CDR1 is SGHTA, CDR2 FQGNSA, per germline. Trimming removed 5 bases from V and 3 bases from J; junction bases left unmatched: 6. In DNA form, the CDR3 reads TGTGCCAGCAGCCCGGACAGGAGATACACCGGGGAGCTGTTTTTT. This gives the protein CASSPDRRYTGELFF.